This T cell receptor beta chain came from a study of T cells in Graves' hyperthyroidism and ophthalmopathy (dated by TCRdb to the late 2010s). Regarding the study in general: Peripheral blood samples were taken at the time of initial diagnosis, prior to any treatment. Once sampling was done, hyperthyroidism patients were given methimazole at a starting dose of 30 mg daily, whereas ophthalmopathy patients were given high-dose intravenous methylprednisolone. In addition, the study compared T-cell repertoires in thyroid tissue and in blood from six Graves' hyperthyroidism patients. An independent validation cohort of some 18 hyperthyroidism patients and over 15 patients who later progressed to ophthalmopathy tested prospective prediction of ophthalmopathy. To identify TCR V-J signatures that set the groups apart, the researchers used a discovery cohort of 100 patients, made up of around 40 with Graves' ophthalmopathy and about 60 with stable Graves' hyperthyroidism. The roughly 100 discovery patients were randomly split 7:3 into training and test sets. According to the paper, TCR Vbeta CDR3 sequencing was carried out on about 140 peripheral blood samples, which came from some 41 ophthalmopathy, 70 to 80 hyperthyroidism and roughly 17 progressor patients.

TCR beta CDR3 regions were amplified from RNA transcripts. For the first round of RT-PCR on the TCR CDR3, the HTBI primer set was used together with the Qiagen OneStep RT-PCR kit. Libraries were constructed in a second round of multiplex PCR, after which size selection and purification were performed. Paired-end sequencing of the libraries was performed with 100 bp reads on an Illumina HiSeq2000. For the original study's pipeline: Raw data were processed with SOAPnuke, discarding reads with adapters, uncalled bases, mean Phred below 15, or no exact constant-primer or identifier match. High-quality paired reads were merged using COPE v1.2.5, and each unique nucleotide sequence was defined as a clonotype. MiTCR v1.1 was used to align the clonotypes against IMGT TRBV, TRBD and TRBJ reference segments. Analysis was restricted to V-J combinations with a frequency above 0.0001, which covered 99.2% of repertoires. A TCS score was defined as the ratio of F50 (clonal expansion) to E x V (chaos), with BLOSUM62-based TCRdist applied between CDR3 peptides within each V-J. Welch's t-statistics and random forest reduced 500 to 550 V-J features to about 12, which were used in a naive Bayes classifier (R e1071). TCRdb redid the processing of the public reads, applying fastp at Q25 and MiXCR, and retained in-frame beta chains. Entries are consolidated by CDR3 protein sequence, retaining the most common genes and DNA. V and J calls and clone size were set by TCRdb, not the authors. The sample has 250,000 or so distinct CDR3 sequences on record, about a sixth of them singletons. The top ten constitute under 35% of the sample.

Overall study outcomes, separate from this receptor: Sample size was not statistically predetermined, and blinding of investigators to group allocation was not performed. Most expanded thyroid clonotypes (frequency above 0.001) were also detected in blood, a finding suggesting that blood repertoires may reflect thyroid immune responses. A model built on a 13 V-J signature distinguished ophthalmopathy from stable hyperthyroidism, reaching about 88% sensitivity and 81% to 83% specificity in cross-validation and 80%/75% in testing. In validation, the model predicted progression to ophthalmopathy with 60% to 71% sensitivity and over 72% specificity, a median of 6.5 months before onset.

Ophthalmopathy patients had moderately to severely active disease, Clinical Activity Score of at least 3, NOSPECS grade of at least 4, and duration under 3 months. Exclusion was applied to patients with uncontrolled infections, other autoimmune diseases, pregnancy or lactation. Diagnoses relied on clinical symptoms, serum thyroxine and TRAb, thyroid ultrasound and orbital computed tomography. PBMCs were isolated from roughly 10 ml of fresh peripheral blood by Ficoll-Paque density gradient centrifugation. Total RNA was extracted using Trizol reagent, and RNA quality was assessed on an Agilent 2100 Bioanalyzer. Relative to germline, V is missing 6 bases and J is missing 2 bases, with 3 bases of the junction outside any gene match. CDR1 and CDR2, per the germline V gene (reference sequence), are MNHEY and SMNVEV. Taken from cysteine to phenylalanine, the CDR3 has 14 residues. Only CDR3 DNA is held: 42 bases, read in frame from base 1.

This clonotype was counted a few times. Its binding antigen is unknown. Base qualities are not recorded, but no much larger clone differs from it by a single base. Sequencing input: blood. This TCR derives from a woman aged 18-29 years with Graves' ophthalmopathy. The sequence joins TRBV27 to TRBJ2-2; TRBD1 agrees with 7 junctional bases. CDR3 loop: CASRDRTNTGELFF. The base sequence is TGTGCCAGCAGGGACAGGACTAACACCGGGGAGCTGTTTTTT.